This TCR beta chain derives from a study of vaccination and CD4 T cells after COVID-19. As for this clonotype: The antigen remains unidentified.

MiXCR was run by TCRdb on the PCR reads, yielding one entry per CDR3 protein. The top ten hold more than 5% of the sample, which has roughly 30,000 distinct CDR3 sequences, 51% seen once. General study findings and limits: Spike mono-reactivity was shown by 304 of 307 vaccine-specific clones in convalescent patients.

Germline V CDR1 and CDR2: MNHEY, SMNVEV (reference sequence). V gave up 5 bases and J gave up 2 bases, with 13 bases separating them. The CDR3 is 14 amino acids. Time point in this sample: late sampling 161 to 241 days after vaccination in a few convalescent patients. Sequencing used CD4+ T cells from blood, obtained about 7 months after SARS-CoV-2 vaccination. This receptor was taken from a human donor who had recovered from COVID-19. This chain uses TRBV27 with TRBJ2-7, with no clear D. This CDR3 reads CASSRKPGPYEQYF. For the CDR3, the DNA is TGTGCCAGCAGTCGCAAGCCGGGCCCCTACGAGCAGTACTTC.